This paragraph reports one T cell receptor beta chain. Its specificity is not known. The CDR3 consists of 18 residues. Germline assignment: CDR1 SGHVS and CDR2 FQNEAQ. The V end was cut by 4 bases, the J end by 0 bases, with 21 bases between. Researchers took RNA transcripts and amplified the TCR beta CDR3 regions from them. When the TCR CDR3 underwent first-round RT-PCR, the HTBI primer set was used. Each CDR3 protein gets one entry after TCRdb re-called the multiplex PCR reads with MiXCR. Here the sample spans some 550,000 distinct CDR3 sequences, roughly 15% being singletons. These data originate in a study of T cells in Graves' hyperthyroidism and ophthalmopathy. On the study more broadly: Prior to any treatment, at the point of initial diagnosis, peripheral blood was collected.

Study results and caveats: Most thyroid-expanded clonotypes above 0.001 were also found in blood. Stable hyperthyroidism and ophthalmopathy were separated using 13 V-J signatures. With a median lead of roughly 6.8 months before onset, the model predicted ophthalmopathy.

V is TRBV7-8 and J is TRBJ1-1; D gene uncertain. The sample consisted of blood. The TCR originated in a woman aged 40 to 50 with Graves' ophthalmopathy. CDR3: CASSYFKGRGLVNTEAFF. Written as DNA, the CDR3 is TGTGCCAGCAGCTATTTCAAGGGAAGAGGGCTCGTGAACACTGAAGCTTTCTTT.